This is a list of T cell receptor beta chains from one sample in a study of T-cell reconstitution after alpha-beta-depleted transplantation in children. TCRdb redid the calling of the PCR reads with MiXCR, one entry per CDR3 protein. The table shows about 480,000 distinct CDR3 sequences, with 12% occurring only once. The material sequenced was PBMCs from the stem cell graft donor, taken from the stem cell graft. These receptors originate from a human donor who donated a stem cell graft to a child with combined immunodeficiency. Each CDR3 is given with its conserved first and last residue. D genes are given only for firm matches. Size values are once, few and many counts, or a class for expanded clones, and some rows have none.

CASSLSSVNTGELFF | TGTGCCAGCAGTTTATCGTCAGTGAACACCGGGGAGCTGTTTTTT | few | 15 | TRBJ2-2 | . | TRBV12-3/TRBV12-4
CASSQDLSAEQYF | TGTGCCAGCAGCCAAGATCTTAGTGCGGAGCAGTACTTC | few | 13 | TRBJ2-7 | . | TRBV3-1
CAIRGEPPSTSGANVLTF | TGTGCCATCAGAGGAGAGCCCCCTTCAACCTCGGGGGCCAACGTCCTGACTTTC | . | 18 | TRBJ2-6 | . | TRBV10-3
CASSTPRGGTFYGYTF | TGTGCCAGCAGCACCCCAAGGGGGGGTACCTTCTATGGCTACACCTTC | few | 16 | TRBJ1-2 | . | TRBV11-2
CASSPSGRAGDTQYF | TGTGCCAGCAGCCCTAGCGGGAGGGCCGGGGATACGCAGTATTTT | . | 15 | TRBJ2-3 | TRBD2 | TRBV7-2
CASSLLRSRVNTEAFF | TGTGCCAGCAGCCTCCTTCGGAGCAGGGTGAACACTGAAGCTTTCTTT | many | 16 | TRBJ1-1 | . | TRBV12-3/TRBV12-4
CASSPPGTSSYNEQFF | TGTGCCAGCTCACCACCGGGGACTAGCAGTTACAATGAGCAGTTCTTC | . | 16 | TRBJ2-1 | TRBD2 | TRBV18
CATSSGDTQYF | TGTGCCACCAGTTCGGGGGATACGCAGTATTTT | many | 11 | TRBJ2-3 | . | TRBV24-1
CASSLTNYNEQFF | TGTGCCAGCAGCCTTACTAATTACAATGAGCAGTTCTTC | many | 13 | TRBJ2-1 | . | TRBV5-6
CASSVEGRPWETQYF | TGTGCCAGCAGCGTAGAAGGACGCCCGTGGGAGACCCAGTACTTC | . | 15 | TRBJ2-5 | . | TRBV9
CASSFDWPSSYNEQFF | TGTGCCAGCAGTTTCGACTGGCCTAGCTCCTACAATGAGCAGTTCTTC | . | 16 | TRBJ2-1 | . | TRBV12-3/TRBV12-4
CSASPDRDEAGELFF | TGCAGTGCTAGCCCCGACAGGGACGAGGCCGGGGAGCTGTTTTTT | few | 15 | TRBJ2-2 | TRBD1 | TRBV20-1
CASRLAACRGTELISNQPQHF | TGTGCAAGTCGCTTAGCGGCCTGCCGAGGGACCGAGCTCATTAGCAATCAGCCCCAGCATTTT | . | 21 | TRBJ1-5 | . | TRBV12-2
CASSLGPSTEAFF | TGTGCCAGCAGTTTGGGGCCCTCCACTGAAGCTTTCTTT | many | 13 | TRBJ1-1 | . | TRBV12-3/TRBV12-4
CASTLGGGTDTQYF | TGTGCCAGCACCTTAGGAGGGGGCACAGATACGCAGTATTTT | . | 14 | TRBJ2-3 | . | TRBV27
CSVGGSTVWGNEQFF | TGCAGCGTTGGTGGTTCGACAGTGTGGGGCAATGAGCAGTTCTTC | few | 15 | TRBJ2-1 | . | TRBV29-1
CASSLRQGMNTEAFF | TGTGCCAGCAGCCTACGACAGGGAATGAACACTGAAGCTTTCTTT | many | 15 | TRBJ1-1 | TRBD1 | TRBV7-2
CATSDLRGTELFF | TGTGCCACCAGTGATTTGCGTGGGACGGAACTGTTTTTT | . | 13 | TRBJ1-4 | . | TRBV24-1
CASRKRGQAINEQFF | TGTGCCAGCAGAAAAAGGGGACAGGCAATCAATGAGCAGTTCTTC | . | 15 | TRBJ2-1 | TRBD1 | TRBV6-1
CASSLSGGGFNEQFF | TGTGCCAGCAGTTTGAGCGGGGGGGGCTTCAATGAGCAGTTCTTC | . | 15 | TRBJ2-1 | TRBD2 | TRBV7-3
CASSLGDTNEKLFF | TGCGCCAGCAGCTTGGGGGATACTAATGAAAAACTGTTTTTT | few | 14 | TRBJ1-4 | . | TRBV5-1
CASSQNRLTQPQHF | TGCGCCAGCAGCCAAAACAGGTTAACTCAGCCCCAGCATTTT | many | 14 | TRBJ1-5 | . | TRBV4-3
CAWSWAYNSPLHF | TGTGCCTGGAGCTGGGCCTATAATTCACCCCTCCACTTT | . | 13 | TRBJ1-6 | . | TRBV30
CASSFTRGYNEQFF | TGTGCCAGCAGCTTCACCCGGGGCTACAATGAGCAGTTCTTC | few | 14 | TRBJ2-1 | . | TRBV5-5
CASSPPGLATYEQYF | TGTGCCAGCTCACCCCCGGGACTAGCGACCTACGAGCAGTACTTC | few | 15 | TRBJ2-7 | TRBD2 | TRBV18
CASSATSGRETQYF | TGTGCCAGCAGTGCCACTAGCGGGAGAGAGACCCAGTACTTC | . | 14 | TRBJ2-5 | TRBD2 | TRBV6-2/TRBV6-3
CSVGRGTEAFF | TGCAGCGTTGGGCGAGGGACTGAAGCTTTCTTT | . | 11 | TRBJ1-1 | . | TRBV29-1
CASSEHTGVGYEQYF | TGTGCCAGCAGTGAGCATACAGGGGTCGGCTACGAGCAGTACTTC | . | 15 | TRBJ2-7 | TRBD1 | TRBV25-1
CASSPQGLYEQYF | TGTGCCAGCAGTCCTCAGGGTCTCTACGAGCAGTACTTC | many | 13 | TRBJ2-7 | . | TRBV6-1
CASSLSPSGSFGDTQYF | TGTGCCAGCAGTTTATCGCCTAGCGGGAGTTTCGGAGATACGCAGTATTTT | many | 17 | TRBJ2-3 | TRBD2 | TRBV27
CASSVQGSNYGYTF | TGTGCCAGCAGCGTCCAGGGTAGCAACTATGGCTACACCTTC | few | 14 | TRBJ1-2 | . | TRBV9
CASSQPGGTDTQYF | TGTGCCAGCAGCCAACCAGGGGGCACAGATACGCAGTATTTT | . | 14 | TRBJ2-3 | . | TRBV4-2
CASSQDGASSTDSQYF | TGCGCCAGCAGCCAAGATGGAGCGAGTAGCACAGATTCGCAGTATTTT | . | 16 | TRBJ2-3 | . | TRBV4-3
CSAPYSPGNSPLHF | TGCAGCGCCCCCTACAGTCCCGGGAATTCACCCCTCCACTTT | . | 14 | TRBJ1-6 | . | TRBV29-1
CASSTSGESLDEQFF | TGTGCCAGCAGCACCAGCGGGGAGTCTTTAGATGAGCAGTTCTTC | few | 15 | TRBJ2-1 | TRBD2 | TRBV7-9
CSIFLGYEQYF | TGCAGCATTTTTTTGGGCTACGAGCAGTACTTC | few | 11 | TRBJ2-7 | . | TRBV29-1
CASGWVDTQYF | TGTGCCAGCGGCTGGGTGGATACGCAGTATTTT | few | 11 | TRBJ2-3 | . | TRBV6-6
CASRPGQGYEQYF | TGTGCCAGCAGACCCGGACAGGGATACGAGCAGTACTTC | many | 13 | TRBJ2-7 | TRBD1 | TRBV5-6
CASSPGLATYNEQFF | TGTGCCAGCAGTCCGGGACTAGCGACCTACAATGAGCAGTTCTTC | few | 15 | TRBJ2-1 | TRBD2 | TRBV6-1
CATSSQGETQYF | TGTGCCACCAGCAGCCAGGGGGAGACCCAGTACTTC | few | 12 | TRBJ2-5 | . | TRBV15
CASSFSGRDPSYEQYF | TGCGCCAGCAGCTTTAGCGGGAGGGACCCGTCCTACGAGCAGTACTTC | few | 16 | TRBJ2-7 | TRBD2 | TRBV5-1
CASSPHVSGTGELFF | TGTGCCAGCAGTCCACACGTTAGTGGCACCGGGGAGCTGTTTTTT | many | 15 | TRBJ2-2 | . | TRBV12-3/TRBV12-4
CASSSSLEQYF | TGTGCCAGCAGTTCCTCGTTGGAGCAGTACTTC | many | 11 | TRBJ2-7 | . | TRBV6-6
CASSQDISISETQYF | TGTGCCAGCAGCCAAGATATTAGCATTTCGGAGACCCAGTACTTC | few | 15 | TRBJ2-5 | . | TRBV4-2
CATYPAGDSTEAFF | TGTGCCACATACCCCGCAGGGGATTCCACTGAAGCTTTCTTT | . | 14 | TRBJ1-1 | . | TRBV6-1
CSVPRTQETQYF | TGCAGCGTCCCTAGGACTCAAGAGACCCAGTACTTC | many | 12 | TRBJ2-5 | . | TRBV29-1
CSARVVGTDTQYF | TGCAGTGCTAGAGTCGTGGGGACAGATACGCAGTATTTT | many | 13 | TRBJ2-3 | . | TRBV20-1
CAIGRGTGELFF | TGTGCCATAGGACGTGGCACCGGGGAGCTGTTTTTT | many | 12 | TRBJ2-2 | . | TRBV10-3
CASSQGQGGNEQYF | TGTGCCAGCAGCCAGGGACAGGGAGGGAACGAGCAGTACTTC | . | 14 | TRBJ2-7 | TRBD1 | TRBV4-2
CASSPYSSGGDNEQFF | TGTGCCAGCAGCCCCTATTCTAGCGGGGGGGACAATGAGCAGTTCTTC | many | 16 | TRBJ2-1 | TRBD2 | TRBV3-1
CASTVATNEKLFF | TGTGCCAGCACGGTTGCAACTAATGAAAAACTGTTTTTT | many | 13 | TRBJ1-4 | . | TRBV12-3/TRBV12-4
CSVLTGLSHEQYF | TGCAGCGTTTTGACAGGGCTGTCCCACGAGCAGTACTTC | many | 13 | TRBJ2-7 | TRBD1 | TRBV29-1